The 2 T cell receptor beta chains below were found in one sample sequenced in a study of cytomegalovirus exposure and HLA in healthy donors. Here immunoSEQ multiplex PCR was the method, and the copy in TCRdb shows in-frame clones only, minus some. The table includes some 170,000 clones, under 90% detected once. Material for sequencing was PBMCs. The receptors were gathered from a man younger than 30 in good health and CMV-seropositive.

CDR3 sequence: CASSYSEREQYF. DNA for the CDR3: TGTGCCAGCAGTTACAGTGAGAGGGAGCAGTACTTC. The genes are TRBV6-6 and TRBJ2-7; D call uncertain. The CDR3 runs 12 residues. Trimming left V 2 bases short and J 7 bases short, with 9 bases between. Germline CDR1 MNHNY, CDR2 SVGAGI (reference sequence).

The chain has TRBV19 and TRBJ2-4; D perhaps matches TRBD2 (7 bases). There are 17 residues in the CDR3. V was trimmed by 0 bases and J by 0 bases, leaving 12 bases between them. Germline V lookup: CDR1 LNHDA, CDR2 SQIVND (reference sequence). This CDR3 is CASSIDAGAVAKNIQYF. As DNA, the CDR3 is TGTGCCAGTAGTATAGACGCGGGGGCCGTAGCCAAAAACATTCAGTACTTC.